A single sample is the source of the 31 T cell receptor beta chains below, sequenced in a study of OX40 agonist ivuxolimab in advanced cancers. TCRdb keeps only in-frame clones here, not all; method: immunoSEQ multiplex PCR. Of 25,000 to 35,000 clones in the sample, 90% are singletons; the top ten hold more than 25%. Sequenced here: CD4+ or CD8+ T cells sorted from blood, sampled in a trial of the OX40 agonist ivuxolimab. These receptors were taken from an adult with an advanced solid tumor such as melanoma, head and neck, liver or kidney cancer.

The CDR3 loop reads CASSQVLAGEYNEQFF. In DNA, the CDR3 is TGCGCCAGCAGCCAAGTGCTAGCGGGAGAGTACAATGAGCAGTTCTTC. The rearrangement uses TRBV4-3 and TRBJ2-1, with 10 positions matching TRBD2. CDR1 is LGHNA, CDR2 YSLEER, per germline. Germline trimming cut 1 base from V and 4 bases from J; bases unmatched to any gene: 4. This CDR3 has 16 amino acids.

The chain links TRBV13 to TRBJ1-1, with D possibly being TRBD1 (6 bases). Germline CDR1 PRHDT, CDR2 FYEKMQ (reference sequence). The CDR3 sequence is 15 residues long. The V and J ends lost 4 bases and 4 bases respectively, with 16 bases between them. The DNA of the CDR3 is TGTGCCAGCAGCTCCCCGACGGGGGCGCGCACTGAAGCTTTCTTT. Amino acids: CASSSPTGARTEAFF.

CDR3 amino acids: CAITNPTNEKLFF. The DNA of the CDR3 is TGTGCCATCACCAATCCAACTAATGAAAAACTGTTTTTT. The genes are TRBV10-3 and TRBJ1-4; no clear D gene. The CDR3 is 13 residues long. Germline assignment: CDR1 ENHRY and CDR2 SYGVKD. V lost 7 bases and J lost 0, with 6 bases in between.

There are a few counts of this clone. The chain uses TRBV5-1 and TRBJ2-7, with D tentatively TRBD2 (7 bases). V gave up 4 bases and J gave up 2 bases, with 16 bases separating them. Looked up from germline, CDR1 is SGHRS and CDR2 is YFSETQ. The CDR3 consists of 15 residues. In DNA form, the CDR3 reads TGCGCCAGCAGCCTGATAGTAGGGGGGGCCTACGAGCAGTACTTC. This codes for CASSLIVGGAYEQYF.

V usage is TRBV9 and J usage is TRBJ1-4, with D perhaps matching TRBD1 (6 bases). The CDR3 is 15 residues long. V lost 2 bases to trimming and J lost 4 bases, with 12 bases between them. Germline CDR1 is SGDLS and CDR2 is YYNGEE. The CDR3 region is CASSVGAMVNEKLFF. Here the CDR3 DNA reads TGTGCCAGCAGCGTGGGGGCAATGGTTAATGAAAAACTGTTTTTT.

The chain couples TRBV7-2 to TRBJ2-7, with 8 bases matching TRBD2. V dropped 6 bases and J dropped 0; count of bases not matched to a gene: 7. The germline V gene encodes CDR1 SGHTA and CDR2 FQGNSA. This CDR3 comprises 15 residues. This CDR3 reads CASRVTSGLSYEQYF. The DNA of the CDR3 is TGTGCCAGCAGGGTTACTAGCGGACTCTCCTACGAGCAGTACTTC.

The rearrangement links TRBV5-4 to TRBJ1-3, with D tentatively TRBD1 (6 bases). CDR3 length: 14 amino acids. Trimming cost V 6 bases and J 4 bases, with 14 bases left between them. Germline V gene lookup returns CDR1 SGHNT and CDR2 YYREEE (reference sequence). The CDR3 DNA reads TGTGCCAGCAACTCTCTGGACAGAGGAAACACCATATATTTT. Translating gives CASNSLDRGNTIYF.

This clone was seen a single time. This rearrangement joins TRBV19 to TRBJ2-1; D possibly corresponds to TRBD2 (6 bases). This CDR3 spans 16 amino acids. V was clipped by 1 base and J by 5 bases, with 15 bases between them. In germline, CDR1 is LNHDA, CDR2 SQIVND (reference sequence). The CDR3 DNA reads as TGTGCCAGTAGTATAGGGGGGAGCGGGTATAACAATGAGCAGTTCTTC. Translation gives CASSIGGSGYNNEQFF.

V usage is TRBV7-9 and J usage is TRBJ1-1, with D unresolved. The V gene lost 5 bases and the J gene lost 6 bases, with 16 bases spanning the gap. Germline V gene sequence: CDR1 SEHNR, CDR2 FQNEAQ (reference sequence). CDR3 length: 14 residues. The DNA for the CDR3 is TGTGCCAGCAGCCAAGTGGGTGTGGATTCTGAAGCTTTCTTT. Translated, it gives CASSQVGVDSEAFF.

For the CDR3, the DNA is TGTGCCGGAGGACAGACCAACACTGAAGCTTTCTTT. As protein: CAGGQTNTEAFF. This chain links TRBV10-3 with TRBJ1-1, with a tentative D call TRBD1 (6 bases). Trimming took off 11 bases at V and 2 bases at J, with 12 bases between the two ends. The CDR3 has 12 amino acids. CDR1 and CDR2 from the germline V gene are ENHRY and SYGVKD.

The chain carries TRBV25-1 and TRBJ2-1; D unclear. Germline values: CDR1 MGHDK, CDR2 SYGVNS. The germline V and J ends were trimmed by 8 bases and 0 bases, with 8 bases remaining between them. The CDR3 extends over 13 amino acids. The CDR3 loop is CASALTSYNEQFF. The CDR3 coding sequence is TGTGCCAGCGCCTTGACCTCCTACAATGAGCAGTTCTTC.

A few counts support this clone. CDR3 loop: CASSPGTSTNEKLFF. The CDR3 nucleotides read TGTGCCAGCAGTCCAGGGACGTCAACTAATGAAAAACTGTTTTTT. The chain combines TRBV7-9 with TRBJ1-4, with D perhaps matching TRBD1 (5 bases). V was pared by 6 bases and J by 0 bases, with 11 bases between. The CDR3 is 15 residues long. Per the germline V gene, CDR1 is SEHNR and CDR2 is FQNEAQ (reference sequence).

CDR3 in amino acids: CAGETGSTGELFF. In nucleotides, the CDR3 is TGTGCCGGAGAGACAGGGAGCACCGGGGAGCTGTTTTTT. V usage is TRBV5-4 and J usage is TRBJ2-2; TRBD1 aligns across 7 bases. The V gene's germline CDR1 is SGHNT and CDR2 YYREEE (reference sequence). This CDR3 has 13 residues. Trimming took 10 bases from V and 4 from J; bases not matched to a gene: 7.

The chain uses TRBV29-1 and TRBJ2-3; 9 nucleotides agree with TRBD2. With 8 bases clipped from V and 2 bases from J, the junction kept 23 bases outside the gene matches. From germline, CDR1 is SQVTM and CDR2 ANQGSEA. CDR3 length: 19 residues. CDR3 amino acids: CSFWGAHGGGRASTDTQYF. The CDR3 DNA follows: TGCAGCTTCTGGGGAGCGCACGGAGGCGGGAGGGCGTCCACAGATACGCAGTATTTT.

V and J are TRBV29-1 and TRBJ1-1; no firm D call. Trimming cost V 6 bases and J 7 bases, with 18 bases left between them. In germline, CDR1 is SQVTM, CDR2 ANQGSEA. The CDR3 has 13 amino acids. CDR3 in DNA: TGCAGCGTCTTCGAACAGCCGGGATTTGAAGCTTTCTTT. It yields the protein CSVFEQPGFEAFF.

The V gene is TRBV27, the J gene TRBJ2-7; D is perhaps TRBD2 (5 bases). The CDR3 covers 14 residues. Deletions cut 2 bases from V and 0 bases from J, with 8 bases between. Germline CDR1 reads MNHEY; CDR2 reads SMNVEV (reference sequence). The CDR3 region is CASSLIANSYEQYF. CDR3 nucleotides: TGTGCCAGCAGTTTAATAGCGAACTCCTACGAGCAGTACTTC.

This sequence joins TRBV29-1 and TRBJ2-5, with 8 positions matching TRBD2. CDR1 SQVTM and CDR2 ANQGSEA come from the germline V gene. The CDR3 is 14 residues long. Trimming cost V 6 bases and J 4 bases; bases outside gene matches: 10. In DNA form, the CDR3 reads TGCAGCGTCGGGGGGGCCGATCTTGGAGAGACCCAGTACTTC. This translates into CSVGGADLGETQYF.

The rearrangement links TRBV2 to TRBJ1-4, with 8 bases fitting TRBD1. The V and J ends lost 1 base and 5 bases, in that order; junction bases with no gene match: 3. Germline values: CDR1 SNHLY, CDR2 FYNNEI. This CDR3 contains 15 residues. As DNA, the CDR3 is TGTGCCAGCAGTGAAGAAACAGGGGGGAATGAAAAACTGTTTTTT. This translates into CASSEETGGNEKLFF.

V usage is TRBV7-6 and J usage is TRBJ2-7; D might be TRBD1 or TRBD2, each matching 6 bases. Between the trimmed V and J ends, which lost 5 bases and 3 bases, there was a span of 11 bases. CDR1 and CDR2 (germline): SGHVS, FNYEAQ. CDR3 size: 13 residues. For the CDR3, the DNA is TGTGCCAGCAGCCCGGAGGGGGGCTACGAGCAGTACTTC. It translates to CASSPEGGYEQYF.

This clone occurred once. At one end, the junction sequence differs from germline, possibly due to a read error. The chain recombines TRBV5-8 with TRBJ1-2, with a possible D match to TRBD1 (6 bases). CDR1 and CDR2 from the germline V gene are SGHTS and YDEGEE. CDR3 size: 14 residues. DNA of the CDR3: TGCGCCAGCAGCCAAGATAGAGGGGGCTATGGCTACACCTTC. This sequence encodes CASSQDRGGYGYTF.

J is TRBJ2-7 and V is TRBV27, with 9 bases lining up with TRBD1. Trimming cost V 5 bases and J 3 bases; bases outside gene matches: 8. Germline-derived CDR1 and CDR2 are MNHEY and SMNVEV (reference sequence). This CDR3 contains 15 residues. CDR3 amino acids: CASSQGTGLNYEQYF. In DNA, the CDR3 is TGTGCCAGCAGTCAGGGGACAGGGCTTAACTACGAGCAGTACTTC.

The rearrangement links TRBV6-5 to TRBJ2-1, with TRBD1 matching 7 bases. V was clipped by 3 bases and J by 4 bases; unmatched bases: 3. The V gene's germline CDR1 is MNHEY and CDR2 SVGAGI. This CDR3 has 14 amino acids. DNA for the CDR3: TGTGCCAGCAGTTATGGACAGGTATACAATGAGCAGTTCTTC. This encodes CASSYGQVYNEQFF.

The chain combines TRBV6-6 with TRBJ1-2; D ambiguous. CDR3 length: 14 amino acids. Germline V gene lookup returns CDR1 MNHNY and CDR2 SVGAGI (reference sequence). V lost 5 bases and J lost 8, with 18 bases in between. The CDR3 loop is CASSPYFADGGYTF. CDR3 nucleotides: TGTGCCAGCAGTCCTTATTTCGCGGACGGCGGCTACACCTTC.

V gene TRBV19 combines with J gene TRBJ2-1, with a tentative D call TRBD2 (5 bases). Germline assignment: CDR1 LNHDA and CDR2 SQIVND (reference sequence). This CDR3 has 15 amino acids. Trimming removed 5 bases at V and 5 bases at J, with 16 bases between. The CDR3 region has the DNA TGTGCCAGTAGTGCTAGCCTCTTAATGCACAATGAGCAGTTCTTC. Its translation is CASSASLLMHNEQFF.

The chain uses TRBV15 and TRBJ2-7; 12 positions match TRBD1. CDR1 is LNHNV and CDR2 is YYDKDF in the germline V gene (reference sequence). J lost 6 bases, V lost 1 base, and 4 bases had no gene match. CDR3 length: 15 amino acids. CDR3 protein: CATSRAGTGGVEQYF. CDR3 in DNA: TGTGCCACCAGCAGAGCCGGGACAGGGGGCGTCGAGCAGTACTTC.

This chain connects TRBV19 to TRBJ1-2; D is unresolved. The germline V gene encodes CDR1 LNHDA and CDR2 SQIVND (reference sequence). V was clipped by 4 bases and J by 10 bases, with 10 bases between them. This CDR3 contains 11 residues. The CDR3 bases are TGTGCCAGTAGTACGGGGATTTCCTACACCTTC. Encoded protein: CASSTGISYTF.

The rearrangement joins TRBV21-1 to TRBJ2-7; the table's D gene call, TRBD1, was not cross checked with the DNA. TRBV21-1 represents a pseudogene. CDR3 length: 15 residues. The CDR3 DNA is TGTGCCAGCAGCAAGAATCCAGGGGTTCCCGACGAGCAGTACTTC. It translates to CASSKNPGVPDEQYF.

The chain carries TRBV7-9 and TRBJ2-2, with D perhaps matching TRBD1 (6 bases). CDR3 length equals 15 residues. CDR1 is SEHNR and CDR2 is FQNEAQ in the germline V gene (reference sequence). Trimming removed 10 bases from V and 5 bases from J, with 20 bases in between. The CDR3, as DNA: TGTGCCACCGGGCATCAGGGGAAGTGGACCGGGGAGCTGTTTTTT. Encoded protein: CATGHQGKWTGELFF.

This clone was counted a single time. The rearrangement links TRBV21-1 to TRBJ2-3; the DNA was not compared with TRBD2, the D call given in the table. TRBV21-1 is flagged as a pseudogene. CDR3 length: 16 amino acids. Written as DNA, the CDR3 is TGTGCCAGCAGCAAATGGTCGCGGAAAAACACAGATACGCAGTATTTT. Amino acid sequence: CASSKWSRKNTDTQYF.

The V call is TRBV19, the J call TRBJ2-1; 7 nucleotides align to TRBD2. The CDR3 loop spans 17 amino acids. Germline CDR1 and CDR2: LNHDA and SQIVND (reference sequence). V trimming: 5 bases; J trimming: 3 bases; junction bases outside the gene matches: 13. The chain's CDR3 is CASSGVGGNFGYNEQFF. The CDR3 DNA reads TGTGCCAGTAGTGGGGTCGGGGGGAACTTCGGCTACAATGAGCAGTTCTTC.

This chain uses TRBV28 with TRBJ1-6; TRBD1 might be the D (6 bases). Trimming pared 10 bases from V and 5 bases from J, leaving 15 bases between. Germline V gene sequence: CDR1 MDHEN, CDR2 SYDVKM. This CDR3 is 14 amino acids long. The CDR3 nucleotides read TGTGCCACCTGGGGGCAGGGAGATAATTCACCCCTCCACTTT. This sequence encodes CATWGQGDNSPLHF.